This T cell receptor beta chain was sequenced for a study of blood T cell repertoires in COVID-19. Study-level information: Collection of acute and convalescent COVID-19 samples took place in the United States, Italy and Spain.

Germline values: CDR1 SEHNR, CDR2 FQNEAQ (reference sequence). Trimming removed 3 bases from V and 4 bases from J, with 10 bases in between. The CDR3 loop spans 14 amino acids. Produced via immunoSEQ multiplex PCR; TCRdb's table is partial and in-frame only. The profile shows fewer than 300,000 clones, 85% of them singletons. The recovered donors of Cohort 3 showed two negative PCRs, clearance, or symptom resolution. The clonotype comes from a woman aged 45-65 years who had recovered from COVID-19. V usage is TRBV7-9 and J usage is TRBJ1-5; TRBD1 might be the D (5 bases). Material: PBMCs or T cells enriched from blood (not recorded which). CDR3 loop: CASSLGLQNQPQHF. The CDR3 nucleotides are TGTGCCAGCAGCTTGGGACTCCAAAATCAGCCCCAGCATTTT.